Following are 2 T cell receptor beta chains from one sample sequenced in a study of blood T cell repertoires in COVID-19 (dated by TCRdb to 2020 to 2021). Preparation of the library involved the immunoSEQ multiplex PCR assay. TCRdb obtained this table from immuneACCESS and retained in-frame rearrangements with V and J assigned. These tables miss some clones; where compared with another copy, unresolved V genes account for less than half of the shortfall, and the remainder is unexplained. The sample table shows 150,000 to 200,000 clones, and 75% to 85% are seen once. Approximately 12% of the sample comes from the top ten. Source material: PBMCs or T cells enriched from blood (not recorded which). The source of these receptors is a man aged 40-50 years who had recovered from COVID-19.

This chain joins TRBV7-2 and TRBJ2-5; tentative D call: TRBD1 (5 bases). Trimming removed 1 base at V and 4 bases at J, with 10 bases between. Germline loops: CDR1 SGHTA, CDR2 FQGNSA. The CDR3 length is 14 residues. The CDR3 protein is CASSLGGNGETQYF. CDR3 nucleotides: TGTGCCAGCAGCTTAGGGGGCAATGGAGAGACCCAGTACTTC.

This clone was seen only once. This chain links TRBV5-1 with TRBJ1-3, with D perhaps TRBD1 (6 bases). CDR3 length equals 17 residues. Germline V CDR1 and CDR2: SGHRS, YFSETQ. V was shortened by 0 bases and J by 7 bases, with 20 bases between the two germline ends. CDR3 sequence (DNA): TGCGCCAGCAGCTTGGTCCCGGCAGGGGACCCGGTTAACACCATATATTTT. Amino acid sequence: CASSLVPAGDPVNTIYF.